Presented here are 27 T cell receptor beta chains from one specimen sequenced in a study of cytomegalovirus exposure and HLA in healthy donors. The table came from immunoSEQ multiplex PCR; TCRdb's copy has only in-frame clones and leaves some out. The table shows 250,000 to 350,000 clones, with around 90% occurring only once. Sequencing used PBMCs. Every receptor here comes from a woman in her 30s in good health and CMV-seropositive.

CDR3 nucleotide sequence: TGTGCCAGCAGCGTAGTGGAACTACCCTACAATGAGCAGTTCTTC. It translates to CASSVVELPYNEQFF. The V gene is TRBV9, the J gene TRBJ2-1; D uncertain. There are 15 residues in the CDR3. Germline V gene sequence: CDR1 SGDLS, CDR2 YYNGEE. The V end was cut by 0 bases, the J end by 2 bases, with 9 bases between.

V usage is TRBV27 and J usage is TRBJ1-5; unclear D gene. This CDR3 contains 13 residues. The V end lost 5 bases, the J end lost 6 bases, and 11 bases lay between the germline ends. CDR1 is MNHEY and CDR2 is SMNVEV in the germline V gene (reference sequence). The chain's CDR3 is CASSRTGFQPQHF. CDR3 bases: TGTGCCAGCAGTAGGACCGGGTTTCAGCCCCAGCATTTT.

CDR3 protein: CASSLRGEPNNEQFF. The CDR3 nucleotides read TGCGCCAGCAGCTTGAGGGGGGAACCGAACAATGAGCAGTTCTTC. V gene TRBV5-1 combines with J gene TRBJ2-1; D could derive from TRBD1 or TRBD2 (6 bases each). Germline V lookup: CDR1 SGHRS, CDR2 YFSETQ. The CDR3 consists of 15 residues. The V and J ends lost 1 base and 5 bases respectively, with 13 bases between them.

The chain uses TRBV27 and TRBJ2-7; 8 nucleotides line up with TRBD1. The CDR3 contains 15 residues. In germline, CDR1 is MNHEY, CDR2 SMNVEV (reference sequence). J gave up 1 base and V 2 bases, and 4 bases lay outside the gene matches. Here the CDR3 DNA reads TGTGCCAGCAGTTTACTTGGGACAGGTTCCTACGAGCAGTACTTC. It encodes CASSLLGTGSYEQYF.

The rearrangement links TRBV7-8 to TRBJ1-5, with no clear D. Germline assignment: CDR1 SGHVS and CDR2 FQNEAQ. Trimming shortened V by 5 bases and J by 0 bases, and 17 bases separated the two germline ends. This CDR3 has 17 amino acids. The CDR3 loop reads CASSVMADGYSNQPQHF. Written as DNA, the CDR3 is TGTGCCAGCAGCGTTATGGCGGACGGCTATAGCAATCAGCCCCAGCATTTT.

This chain connects TRBV20-1 to TRBJ2-7; no clear D gene. The CDR3 sequence is 11 residues long. Trimming took off 1 base at V and 9 bases at J, with 10 bases between the two ends. Germline CDR1 DFQATT, CDR2 SNEGSKA (reference sequence). CDR3 nucleotide sequence: TGCAGTGCTAGAGGGAAAACACTGCAGTACTTC. Translating gives CSARGKTLQYF.

V is TRBV2 and J is TRBJ1-1; 7 bases align to TRBD1. V lost 6 bases and J lost 0; bases outside the gene matches: 4. Germline values: CDR1 SNHLY, CDR2 FYNNEI. The CDR3 totals 14 residues. CDR3 amino acids: CASSQQGMNTEAFF. The CDR3 coding sequence is TGTGCCAGCAGCCAACAGGGGATGAACACTGAAGCTTTCTTT.

This clone showed up just a few times. CDR3 bases: TGTGCCAGTAGTATCGGGACAGGGTACGAGCAGTACTTC. Its protein is CASSIGTGYEQYF. This rearrangement joins TRBV19 to TRBJ2-7, with 9 bases matching TRBD1. From germline, CDR1 is LNHDA and CDR2 SQIVND (reference sequence). The V gene end was trimmed by 3 bases and the J gene end by 4 bases; junction bases not matched to a gene: 1. This CDR3 region has 13 residues.

The chain combines TRBV30 with TRBJ2-3; 7 positions agree with TRBD2. The V gene end was trimmed by 5 bases and the J gene end by 6 bases; junction bases not matched to a gene: 11. The CDR3 sequence is 14 residues long. Germline CDR1 reads GTSNPN; CDR2 reads SVGIG (reference sequence). CDR3 sequence: CAWAGLEESDTQYF. The CDR3 nucleotides read TGTGCCTGGGCCGGACTAGAAGAGTCGGATACGCAGTATTTT.

The rearrangement links TRBV13 to TRBJ2-7; the D is unclear. This CDR3 is built from 12 residues. Looked up from germline, CDR1 is PRHDT and CDR2 is FYEKMQ (reference sequence). Deletions cut 3 bases from V and 4 bases from J, with 7 bases between. The CDR3 nucleotides are TGTGCCAGCAGCTTTGGTAGGTACGAGCAGTACTTC. Amino acids: CASSFGRYEQYF.

The chain carries TRBV4-1 and TRBJ2-7; TRBD2 agrees at 10 bases. V trimming: 0 bases; J trimming: 2 bases; junction bases outside the gene matches: 1. This CDR3 spans 15 amino acids. From germline, CDR1 is MGHRA and CDR2 YSYEKL. CDR3 loop: CASSQDSGGAYEQYF. CDR3 nucleotides: TGCGCCAGCAGCCAAGACAGCGGGGGGGCCTACGAGCAGTACTTC.

The chain carries TRBV15 and TRBJ2-3; D remains unclear. The CDR3 is 14 amino acids. Germline V gene lookup returns CDR1 LNHNV and CDR2 YYDKDF (reference sequence). Trimming took 0 bases from V and 0 from J, leaving 4 bases between them. The CDR3 protein is CATSREGSTDTQYF. CDR3 nucleotide sequence: TGTGCCACCAGCAGAGAGGGCAGCACAGATACGCAGTATTTT.

This chain links TRBV25-1 with TRBJ1-2, with D maybe TRBD1 (5 bases). This CDR3 has 13 residues. The germline CDR1 and CDR2 sequences are MGHDK and SYGVNS. The V gene lost 8 bases and the J gene lost 2 bases, with 12 bases spanning the gap. CDR3 sequence: CASQRGLNYGYTF. The CDR3 DNA reads as TGTGCCAGCCAGAGGGGTTTGAACTATGGCTACACCTTC.

This chain links TRBV5-6 with TRBJ1-4; possible D gene TRBD1, 5 bases. CDR1 is SGHDT and CDR2 is YYEEEE in the germline V gene. The V gene lost 4 bases and the J gene lost 4 bases, with 11 bases spanning the gap. CDR3 length: 14 amino acids. Written as DNA, the CDR3 is TGTGCCAGCAGCCAGGGCCTTTATAATGAAAAACTGTTTTTT. Translating it yields CASSQGLYNEKLFF.

This rearrangement joins TRBV9 to TRBJ1-2, with a weak D call TRBD1 (6 bases). This CDR3 has 16 residues. Looked up from germline, CDR1 is SGDLS and CDR2 is YYNGEE. The ends were cut back, 6 bases at V and 0 bases at J, with 18 bases in the middle. DNA for the CDR3: TGTGCCAGCACCAAGGAACAGGGCCCAACTAACTATGGCTACACCTTC. Translating gives CASTKEQGPTNYGYTF. The variable domain in full, with the rest retrieved from reference TRBV9 and TRBJ1-2, is DSGVTQTPKHLITATGQRVTLRCSPRSGDLSVYWYQQSLDQGLQFLIQYYNGEERAKGNILERFSAQQFPDLHSELNLSSLELGDSALYFCASTKEQGPTNYGYTFGSGTRLTVV.

The chain joins TRBV15 to TRBJ1-5, with a possible D match to TRBD1 (5 bases). V was cut by 0 bases and J by 8 bases, with 23 bases left in between. There are 18 residues in the CDR3. Germline V CDR1 and CDR2: LNHNV, YYDKDF (reference sequence). The CDR3 DNA follows: TGTGCCACCAGCAGAGATCAATCCCCAGGGCCAAATTCGGAGCCCCAGCATTTT. Protein: CATSRDQSPGPNSEPQHF.

The chain is built from TRBV28 and TRBJ2-7, with D tentatively TRBD1 or TRBD2 (6 bases each). The CDR3 runs 15 residues. V was pared by 5 bases and J by 3 bases, with 17 bases between. CDR1 and CDR2 (germline): MDHEN, SYDVKM. CDR3 bases: TGTGCCAGCAGTATGCCTGCCGGGGGCCTCTACGAGCAGTACTTC. Translation: CASSMPAGGLYEQYF. Together with reference TRBV28 and TRBJ2-7, the CDR3 gives the full variable domain: DVKVTQSSRYLVKRTGEKVFLECVQDMDHENMFWYRQDPGLGLRLIYFSYDVKMKEKGDIPEGYSVSREKKERFSLILESASTNQTSMYLCASSMPAGGLYEQYFGPGTRLTVT.

This rearrangement joins TRBV29-1 to TRBJ2-2, with D possibly being TRBD1 or TRBD2 (5 bases each). The CDR3 spans 12 residues. The germline V gene encodes CDR1 SQVTM and CDR2 ANQGSEA. Trimming took off 4 bases at V and 4 bases at J, with 7 bases between the two ends. This CDR3 reads CSVVRGTGELFF. The CDR3 DNA follows: TGCAGCGTTGTGAGGGGCACCGGGGAGCTGTTTTTT.

The chain couples TRBV7-3 to TRBJ1-2; 7 positions agree with TRBD1. The CDR3 consists of 15 residues. V lost 5 bases, J lost 0 bases, and 6 bases stayed unmatched. From germline, CDR1 is SGHTA and CDR2 FQGTGA. DNA for the CDR3: TGTGCCAGCAGCCCTCGACAGGGATCTAACTATGGCTACACCTTC. It specifies CASSPRQGSNYGYTF.

This chain connects TRBV2 to TRBJ2-1; tentatively, D is TRBD1 (5 bases). From germline, CDR1 is SNHLY and CDR2 FYNNEI. V was pared by 5 bases and J by 9 bases, with 14 bases between. The CDR3 is made up of 13 amino acids. Here the CDR3 reads CASSPRQGGEQFF. The CDR3 nucleotides are TGTGCCAGCAGTCCTAGGCAGGGCGGTGAGCAGTTCTTC. The variable domain in full, completed from reference TRBV2 and TRBJ2-1, reads EPEVTQTPSHQVTQMGQEVILRCVPISNHLYFYWYRQILGQKVEFLVSFYNNEISEKSEIFDDQFSVERPDGSNFTLKIRSTKLEDSAMYFCASSPRQGGEQFFGPGTRLTVL.

The rearrangement uses TRBV7-2 and TRBJ2-5, with D maybe TRBD2 (6 bases). Looked up from germline, CDR1 is SGHTA and CDR2 is FQGNSA. The CDR3 is 14 residues long. V was clipped by 1 base and J by 5 bases, with 11 bases between them. The CDR3 DNA follows: TGTGCCAGCAGCTTAGTGCGGGGCGCGGAGACCCAGTACTTC. Its protein is CASSLVRGAETQYF.

The chain has TRBV9 and TRBJ2-7; no definite D call. The V gene's germline CDR1 is SGDLS and CDR2 YYNGEE. The ends were cut back, 0 bases at V and 6 bases at J, with 10 bases in the middle. The CDR3 has 13 residues. CDR3 amino acids: CASSVVPLAEQYF. DNA of the CDR3: TGTGCCAGCAGCGTAGTGCCGTTGGCCGAGCAGTACTTC.

This chain connects TRBV15 to TRBJ2-7, with D possibly matching TRBD2 (5 bases). The CDR3 runs to 16 residues. The germline V and J ends were trimmed by 1 base and 7 bases, with 20 bases remaining between them. Germline CDR1 reads LNHNV; CDR2 reads YYDKDF (reference sequence). CDR3 in DNA: TGTGCCACCAGCAGAGCCCCAGCGCAGTTCACGGGGGAGCAGTACTTC. Encoded protein: CATSRAPAQFTGEQYF.

This chain uses TRBV6-6 with TRBJ2-7; D is uncertain. Germline loops: CDR1 MNHNY, CDR2 SVGAGI (reference sequence). This CDR3 contains 13 residues. V was pared by 4 bases and J by 3 bases, with 10 bases between. The CDR3 nucleotides are TGTGCCAGCAGTTCCCTTGTCCGCTACGAGCAGTACTTC. Its protein is CASSSLVRYEQYF.

This sequence joins TRBV30 and TRBJ2-7; TRBD2 is a possible D gene (6 bases). V lost 4 bases and J 2 bases, leaving 9 bases between the germline ends. The CDR3 is 12 residues long. In germline, CDR1 is GTSNPN, CDR2 SVGIG (reference sequence). CDR3 region: CAWKGLTYEQYF. CDR3 in DNA: TGTGCCTGGAAGGGACTTACCTACGAGCAGTACTTC. Full variable domain (rest looked up from reference TRBV30 and TRBJ2-7): SQTIHQWPATLVQPVGSPLSLECTVEGTSNPNLYWYRQAAGRGLQLLFYSVGIGQISSEVPQNLSASRPQDRQFILSSKKLLLSDSGFYLCAWKGLTYEQYFGPGTRLTVT.

The V gene is TRBV7-9, the J gene TRBJ1-1, with 9 positions matching TRBD1. The J segment lost 12 bases and the V segment lost 6 bases, leaving 8 bases of the junction unmatched. CDR1 is SEHNR and CDR2 is FQNEAQ in the germline V gene (reference sequence). The CDR3 extends over 12 amino acids. The CDR3 is CASRRTGVSPFF. The CDR3 region has the DNA TGTGCCAGCAGACGGACAGGGGTTTCGCCTTTCTTT.

The V call is TRBV6-5, the J call TRBJ1-3, with a weak D call TRBD1 (6 bases). V was clipped by 5 bases and J by 2 bases, with 10 bases between them. Germline-derived CDR1 and CDR2 are MNHEY and SVGAGI. This CDR3 comprises 14 residues. The CDR3, as DNA: TGTGCCAGCAGTCTCCGACAGGCTGGAAACACCATATATTTT. It is translated as CASSLRQAGNTIYF.